This TCR beta chain was sequenced in a study of post-analysis software for immune sequencing data (dated by TCRdb to between 2014 and 2016). Regarding the study in general: Relapsing-remitting, secondary progressive and progressive-relapsing multiple sclerosis were recorded as disease courses, and subtype annotation was lacking for some patients. A subset of samples was prepared in parallel using single-end sample barcoding, then pooled and co-amplified after Illumina adapter ligation. Patient repertoires were compared against over ten previously published healthy control repertoires from donors aged roughly 6 to 28 years. Overall results and qualifications from the work: When samples were clustered directly using the F measure, samples prepared in the same batch co-clustered strongly, which prompted a batch-effect correction. Significantly higher frequencies in patients than in controls were found for a handful of TRBV segments, including TRBV5-6, TRBV5-1 and TRBV20-1. The multiple sclerosis patient group was slightly younger than the control group. Significantly lower normalized Chao1 diversity was found in multiple sclerosis patients than in controls, suggesting substantial peripheral T-cell clonal expansion.

With regard to this clonotype: The antigen it binds to is not known. Per-nucleotide qualities are absent, and no much larger clonotype sits a single base away.

Library generation was performed with PCR. Sequencing was performed on an Illumina HiSeq 2500. Unique molecular identifiers were incorporated into TCR beta cDNA libraries to reduce PCR and sequencing biases. About 0.5 million cDNA molecules were obtained for every 1 to 10 million input T cells, so each molecule roughly corresponded to one T cell. The patient libraries were prepared and sequenced with the same protocol used for the earlier healthy control dataset. Within a given batch, samples were prepared together, multiplexed and sequenced on the same HiSeq lane. In the paper's pipeline: MIGEC handled the raw barcoded reads, throwing out single-read molecular identifier groups before consensus assembly and CDR3 extraction. VDJtools was used for post-analysis of the clonotype tables, with diversity normalized by down-sampling every dataset to the smallest sample size. To correct batch-related cross-sample contamination, repertoire overlap clustering matched CDR3 amino acid sequences but not nucleotide sequences. In-frame beta chains were kept once TCRdb had trimmed the public reads at Q25 with fastp and called clones with MiXCR. Each entry merges the rows of one CDR3 protein and shows their most common DNA and genes. The V and J calls follow TCRdb's processing rather than the paper's. The sample profile shows roughly 800,000 distinct CDR3 sequences; roughly 50% of them were found once. The top ten constitute under 6% of the sample.

To demonstrate the VDJtools post-analysis software, TCR beta repertoires were profiled from the peripheral blood of 10 to 15 young patients with multiple sclerosis. The multiple sclerosis patients were children and adolescents between roughly 6 and 17 years of age. The CDR3 has 15 amino acids, counting the end cysteine and phenylalanine. Only the CDR3 DNA stays, 45 bases, in frame from base 1. Trimming removed 1 base from V and 8 bases from J; the gene matches leave 3 bases unexplained. Per the germline V gene, SGHDT is the CDR1 and YYEEEE is the CDR2. Sequencing was carried out using blood. The chain is encoded by TRBV5-6 joined to TRBJ2-1, and 13 junctional nucleotides match TRBD2. The sequence was obtained from a girl under 18 with multiple sclerosis. CDR3 sequence: CASSLWTSGSDEQFF. The DNA sequence reads TGTGCCAGCAGCTTGTGGACTAGCGGGAGTGATGAGCAGTTCTTC.